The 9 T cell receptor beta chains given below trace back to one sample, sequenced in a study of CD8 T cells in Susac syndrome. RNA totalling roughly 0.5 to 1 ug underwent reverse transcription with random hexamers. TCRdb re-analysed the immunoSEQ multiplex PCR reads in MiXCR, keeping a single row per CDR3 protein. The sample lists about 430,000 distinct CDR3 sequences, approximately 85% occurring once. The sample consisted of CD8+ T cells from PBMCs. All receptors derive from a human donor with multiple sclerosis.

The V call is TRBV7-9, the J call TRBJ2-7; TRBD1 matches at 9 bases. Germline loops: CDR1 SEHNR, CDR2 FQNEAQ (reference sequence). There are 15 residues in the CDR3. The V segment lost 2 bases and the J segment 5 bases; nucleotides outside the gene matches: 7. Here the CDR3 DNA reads TGTGCCAGCAGCTTACCCTTGACAGGGGGTAACGAGCAGTACTTC. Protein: CASSLPLTGGNEQYF.

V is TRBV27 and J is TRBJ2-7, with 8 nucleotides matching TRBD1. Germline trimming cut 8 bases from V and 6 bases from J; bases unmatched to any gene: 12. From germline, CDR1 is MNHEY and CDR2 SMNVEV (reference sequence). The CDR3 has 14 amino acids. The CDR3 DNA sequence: TGTGCCAGCCGCACCGGACAGGGCCTGGGCGAGCAGTACTTC. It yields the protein CASRTGQGLGEQYF.

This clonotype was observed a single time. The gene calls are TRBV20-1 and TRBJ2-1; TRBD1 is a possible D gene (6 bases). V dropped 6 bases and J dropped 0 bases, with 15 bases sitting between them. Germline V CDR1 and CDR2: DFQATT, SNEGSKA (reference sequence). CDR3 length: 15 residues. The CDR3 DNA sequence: TGCAGTGCGACTGAGGGGGAAAGCTCCTACAATGAGCAGTTCTTC. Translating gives CSATEGESSYNEQFF.

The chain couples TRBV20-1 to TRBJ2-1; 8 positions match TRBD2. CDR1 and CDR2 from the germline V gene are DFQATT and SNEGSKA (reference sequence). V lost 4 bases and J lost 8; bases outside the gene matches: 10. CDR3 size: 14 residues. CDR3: CSANNQRESHEQFF. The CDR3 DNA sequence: TGCAGTGCTAATAACCAGCGGGAGAGCCATGAGCAGTTCTTC.

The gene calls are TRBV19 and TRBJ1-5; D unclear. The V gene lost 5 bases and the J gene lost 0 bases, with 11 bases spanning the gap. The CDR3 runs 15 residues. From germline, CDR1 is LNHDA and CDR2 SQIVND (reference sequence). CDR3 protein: CASSSSDYSNQPQHF. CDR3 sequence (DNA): TGTGCCAGTAGTTCCTCGGACTATAGCAATCAGCCCCAGCATTTT.

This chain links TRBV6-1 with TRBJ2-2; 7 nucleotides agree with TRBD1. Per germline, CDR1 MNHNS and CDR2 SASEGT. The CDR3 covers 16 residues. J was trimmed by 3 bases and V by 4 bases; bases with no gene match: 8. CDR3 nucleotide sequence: TGTGCCAGCAGTGCCAGGGACAGAAGTTACACCGGGGAGCTGTTTTTT. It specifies CASSARDRSYTGELFF.

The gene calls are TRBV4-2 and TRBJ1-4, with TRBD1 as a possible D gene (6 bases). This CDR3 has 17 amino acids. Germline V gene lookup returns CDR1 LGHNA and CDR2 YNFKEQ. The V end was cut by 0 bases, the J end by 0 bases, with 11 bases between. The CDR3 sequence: CASSQEKGVPTNEKLFF. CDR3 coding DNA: TGTGCCAGCAGCCAAGAAAAGGGGGTACCAACTAATGAAAAACTGTTTTTT.

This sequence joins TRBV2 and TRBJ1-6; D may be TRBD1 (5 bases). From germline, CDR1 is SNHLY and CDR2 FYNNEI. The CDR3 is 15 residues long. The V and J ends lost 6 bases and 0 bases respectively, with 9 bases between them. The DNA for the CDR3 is TGTGCCAGCAGGAGAGACAGCTCCTATAATTCACCCCTCCACTTT. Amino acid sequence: CASRRDSSYNSPLHF.

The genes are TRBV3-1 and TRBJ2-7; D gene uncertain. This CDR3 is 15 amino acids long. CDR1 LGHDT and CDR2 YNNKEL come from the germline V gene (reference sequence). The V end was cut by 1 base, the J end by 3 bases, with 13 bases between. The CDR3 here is CASSQVWSENYEQYF. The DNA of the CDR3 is TGTGCCAGCAGCCAAGTGTGGTCAGAGAACTACGAGCAGTACTTC.